Sequencing of this TCR beta chain was carried out in a study of shared clonotypes between healthy human individuals. Germline V gene sequence: CDR1 MNHEY, CDR2 SVGAGI. This CDR3 has 15 amino acids. The ends were cut back, 2 bases at V and 4 bases at J, with 11 bases in the middle. Positive CCR7 selection of CD45RO-negative cells yielded the naive CD8 cells, and terminally differentiated effector memory CD45RA+ cells were excluded. The data were produced by immunoSEQ multiplex PCR, yet TCRdb's version contains in-frame clones alone and is incomplete. The sample records 1.5 million to 2.5 million clones, about 95% being singletons.

V gene TRBV6-5 combines with J gene TRBJ2-2; no clear D gene. The sequence was collected from a man younger than 30 in good health. Sequenced material: naive CD8+ T cells sorted from blood. CDR3 amino acids: CASSYRPESTGELFF. The CDR3 DNA is TGTGCCAGCAGTTACCGCCCGGAAAGCACCGGGGAGCTGTTTTTT.